A selection of T cell receptor beta chains follows, all from one sample in a study of CD8 T cells in ankylosing spondylitis. One entry per CDR3 protein, called by TCRdb with MiXCR from the 5' RACE reads. The data show about 250,000 distinct CDR3 sequences, roughly a third seen once. Sequencing was done on a sample of blood, either unsorted or a sorted T cell fraction (not recorded which). These receptors were taken from a male donor with ankylosing spondylitis or in good health (not recorded which). CDR3s include the opening cysteine and the closing phenylalanine or tryptophan. Fields, in order: V gene, clone size, J gene, D gene, CDR3 DNA, CDR3 protein. D genes are given only for firm matches. Clone sizes are given selectively: once, few, many, or a class where the clone is expanded.

v_gene: TRBV2; abundance: -; j_gene: TRBJ2-3; d_gene: -; CDR3nt: TGTGCCAGCAGTGAAGGTGCCTTCGAGGAAGATACGCAGTATTTT; CDR3aa: CASSEGAFEEDTQYF
v_gene: TRBV5-8; abundance: -; j_gene: TRBJ2-5; d_gene: TRBD1; CDR3nt: TGTGCCAGCAGCTTGGAGGGACAGGGAGGAGAGACCCAGTACTTC; CDR3aa: CASSLEGQGGETQYF
v_gene: TRBV5-1; abundance: -; j_gene: TRBJ2-7; d_gene: TRBD1; CDR3nt: TGCGCCAGCAGCATCGACAGGGTTTTGAGCGAGCAGTACTTC; CDR3aa: CASSIDRVLSEQYF
v_gene: TRBV7-8; abundance: many; j_gene: TRBJ2-7; d_gene: -; CDR3nt: TGTGCCAGCAGCTTCGGCTACAAGAGAGGGGGATACGAGCAGTACTTC; CDR3aa: CASSFGYKRGGYEQYF
v_gene: TRBV6-4; abundance: -; j_gene: TRBJ2-1; d_gene: TRBD2; CDR3nt: TGTGCCAGCAGTGGGGAAGCGGGGGGGCCTTACAATGAGCAGTTCTTC; CDR3aa: CASSGEAGGPYNEQFF
v_gene: TRBV12-3/TRBV12-4; abundance: few; j_gene: TRBJ2-6; d_gene: TRBD2; CDR3nt: TGTGCCAGCGGACCTCTAGCGGGGCGCTCTGGGGCCAACGTCCTGACTTTC; CDR3aa: CASGPLAGRSGANVLTF
v_gene: TRBV20-1; abundance: -; j_gene: TRBJ1-5; d_gene: TRBD1; CDR3nt: TGCAGTGCACGGACAGGGACCCTAAGCAATCAGCCCCAGCATTTT; CDR3aa: CSARTGTLSNQPQHF
v_gene: TRBV20-1; abundance: -; j_gene: TRBJ2-1; d_gene: TRBD2; CDR3nt: TGCAGTGCTAGAGATTCGACTAGCGGGGACTACAATGAGCAGTTCTTC; CDR3aa: CSARDSTSGDYNEQFF
v_gene: TRBV10-3; abundance: -; j_gene: TRBJ1-1; d_gene: -; CDR3nt: TGTGCCATCAGTGAGTCAGTGGTCCGGCAAACGGAGGGGTCGGGGGCTTTCTTT; CDR3aa: CAISESVVRQTEGSGAFF
v_gene: TRBV12-3/TRBV12-4; abundance: few; j_gene: TRBJ1-6; d_gene: -; CDR3nt: TGTGCCAGCAGTTTTGGGGTGTCCTATAATTCACCCCTCCACTTT; CDR3aa: CASSFGVSYNSPLHF
v_gene: TRBV4-1; abundance: few; j_gene: TRBJ2-3; d_gene: -; CDR3nt: TGCGCCAGCAGCCCTATAGGAGGGGGCCTCACAGATACGCAGTATTTT; CDR3aa: CASSPIGGGLTDTQYF
v_gene: TRBV7-2; abundance: once; j_gene: TRBJ2-7; d_gene: TRBD1; CDR3nt: TGTGCCAGCAACGAACCGGGACAGGGGTGGTACGAGCAGTACTTC; CDR3aa: CASNEPGQGWYEQYF
v_gene: TRBV24-1; abundance: once; j_gene: TRBJ1-2; d_gene: -; CDR3nt: TGTGCCACCTCCGCTGGGGCTAACTATGGCTACACCTTC; CDR3aa: CATSAGANYGYTF
v_gene: TRBV12-3/TRBV12-4; abundance: few; j_gene: TRBJ1-2; d_gene: -; CDR3nt: TGTGCCAGCAGTTTAGCGCCAGGGGTAGAGGGCTACACCTTC; CDR3aa: CASSLAPGVEGYTF
v_gene: TRBV5-1; abundance: -; j_gene: TRBJ1-2; d_gene: -; CDR3nt: TGCGCCAGCAGCTTGGCTGGGAGTCGGGGAAATGGCTACACCTTC; CDR3aa: CASSLAGSRGNGYTF
v_gene: TRBV20-1; abundance: -; j_gene: TRBJ2-3; d_gene: TRBD2; CDR3nt: TGCAGTGCTAGAGATCGCGCAGCGGGGGATACGCAGTATTTT; CDR3aa: CSARDRAAGDTQYF
v_gene: TRBV4-1; abundance: few; j_gene: TRBJ1-1; d_gene: TRBD1; CDR3nt: TGCGCCAGCAGCCAAGGGACAGGGGGCTACACTGAAGCTTTCTTT; CDR3aa: CASSQGTGGYTEAFF
v_gene: TRBV29-1; abundance: -; j_gene: TRBJ1-1; d_gene: -; CDR3nt: TGCAGCGTGGTAGGGCAGCTGAACACTGAAGCTTTCTTT; CDR3aa: CSVVGQLNTEAFF
v_gene: TRBV9; abundance: -; j_gene: TRBJ1-5; d_gene: TRBD1; CDR3nt: TGTGCCAGCAGCGACGACAGGGTAGGACAGCCCCAGCATTTT; CDR3aa: CASSDDRVGQPQHF
v_gene: TRBV27; abundance: -; j_gene: TRBJ1-1; d_gene: -; CDR3nt: TGTGCCAGCAGGGGGTCATCGGGGGCCGAGACTGAAGCTTTCTTT; CDR3aa: CASRGSSGAETEAFF
v_gene: TRBV6-4; abundance: many; j_gene: TRBJ2-3; d_gene: TRBD2; CDR3nt: TGTGCCAGCAGTGAAAATAGCGGGGGGGCGACAGATACGCAGTATTTT; CDR3aa: CASSENSGGATDTQYF
v_gene: TRBV4-2; abundance: -; j_gene: TRBJ2-3; d_gene: -; CDR3nt: TGTGCCAGCAGCCAATTTGTCAGGGGCGGAAAAGCTTTGTATACCCAGTATTTT; CDR3aa: CASSQFVRGGKALYTQYF
v_gene: TRBV12-3/TRBV12-4; abundance: -; j_gene: TRBJ1-6; d_gene: -; CDR3nt: TGTGCCAGCAGTTTAAGCGGGAAAAATTCACCCCTCCACTTT; CDR3aa: CASSLSGKNSPLHF
v_gene: TRBV20-1; abundance: many; j_gene: TRBJ2-3; d_gene: -; CDR3nt: TGCAGTGCTAGAGAACAAATGACGGATACGCAGTATTTT; CDR3aa: CSAREQMTDTQYF
v_gene: TRBV12-5; abundance: -; j_gene: TRBJ2-3; d_gene: -; CDR3nt: TGTGCTAGTGGTGGCCGTTTAGATACGCAGTATTTT; CDR3aa: CASGGRLDTQYF